This T cell receptor (beta chain) was captured by sequencing in a study of cytomegalovirus exposure and HLA in healthy donors. CDR1 is SGHRS and CDR2 is YFSETQ in the germline V gene. V lost 0 bases to trimming and J lost 2 bases, with 10 bases between them. The CDR3 runs 15 residues. A multiplex PCR was run with 60 Vbeta primers and 13 Jbeta primers. Here immunoSEQ multiplex PCR was the method, and the copy in TCRdb shows in-frame clones only, minus some. The sample shows roughly 120,000 clones, over 60% of them seen only once. The sequencing sample was made of PBMCs. The receptor's source is a man aged 45-65 years in good health and CMV-seronegative. This rearrangement joins TRBV5-1 to TRBJ2-3, with D perhaps matching TRBD2 (7 bases). The CDR3 DNA sequence: TGCGCCAGCAGCTTGGACAGGGACTACACAGATACGCAGTATTTT. It translates to CASSLDRDYTDTQYF.